A single sample gave rise to the 4 T cell receptor beta chains below, sequenced in a study of T cells in Graves' hyperthyroidism and ophthalmopathy. Amplified regions were TCR beta CDR3 sequences from RNA transcripts. With the HTBI primer set, the TCR CDR3 went through a first round of RT-PCR. TCRdb re-derived calls from the multiplex PCR reads in MiXCR, one entry per CDR3 protein. The sample has about 640,000 distinct CDR3 sequences; over 40% are singletons. The sample comprised peripheral blood or thyroid tissue (not recorded which). Receptors were obtained from an adult man with Graves' disease, either hyperthyroidism or ophthalmopathy (not recorded which).

This clonotype was picked up many times. The rearrangement links TRBV12-3 or TRBV12-4 to TRBJ2-7; the match to TRBD1 covers 9 bases. Trimming took 6 bases from V and 12 from J; bases not matched to a gene: 6. The CDR3 runs 11 residues. The CDR3 spells CASRSGTGLYF. CDR3 bases: TGTGCCAGCAGGTCCGGGACAGGGTTGTACTTC.

The chain uses TRBV6-5 and TRBJ1-5; tentatively, D is TRBD1 (6 bases). The CDR3 sequence is 13 residues long. CDR1 is MNHEY and CDR2 is SVGAGI in the germline V gene. V was trimmed by 5 bases and J by 5 bases, leaving 10 bases between them. The CDR3 loop reads CASSGGRYQPQHF. The CDR3 region has the DNA TGTGCCAGCAGTGGGGGCCGATATCAGCCCCAGCATTTT.

This clonotype has just a few counts. The chain links TRBV2 to TRBJ2-7; D is perhaps TRBD2 (5 bases). There are 14 residues in the CDR3. Germline CDR1 and CDR2: SNHLY and FYNNEI. V lost 6 bases to trimming and J lost 3 bases, with 15 bases between them. The CDR3 protein is CASSPTRGIYEQYF. CDR3 DNA sequence: TGTGCCAGCAGCCCGACACGGGGAATCTACGAGCAGTACTTC.

The CDR3 sequence: CASSIWGEAFF. CDR3 DNA sequence: TGTGCCAGTAGTATATGGGGCGAAGCTTTCTTT. The chain is built from TRBV19 and TRBJ1-1; possibly TRBD1 for D (5 bases). The CDR3 extends over 11 amino acids. V was pared by 2 bases and J by 8 bases, with 6 bases between. Germline V lookup: CDR1 LNHDA, CDR2 SQIVND (reference sequence).